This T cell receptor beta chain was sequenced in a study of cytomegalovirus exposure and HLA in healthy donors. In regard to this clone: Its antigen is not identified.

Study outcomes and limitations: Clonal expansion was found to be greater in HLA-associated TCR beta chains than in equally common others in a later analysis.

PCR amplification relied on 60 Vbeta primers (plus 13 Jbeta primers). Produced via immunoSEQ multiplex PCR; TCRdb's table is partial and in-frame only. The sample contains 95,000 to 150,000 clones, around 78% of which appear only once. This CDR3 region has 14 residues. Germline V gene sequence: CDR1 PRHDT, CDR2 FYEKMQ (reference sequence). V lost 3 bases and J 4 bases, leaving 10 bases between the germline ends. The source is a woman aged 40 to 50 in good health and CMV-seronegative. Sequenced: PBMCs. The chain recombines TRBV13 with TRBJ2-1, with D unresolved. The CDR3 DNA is TGTGCCAGCAGCTTTCTAGGTGGATACAATGAGCAGTTCTTC. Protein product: CASSFLGGYNEQFF.